This T cell receptor beta chain was identified in a study of shared clonotypes between healthy human individuals. Study-level information: Used for every donor were three CD4 naive, three CD4 memory, two CD8 naive and one CD8 memory plate.

CD4+ cells underwent separation, giving CD45RA+ naive and CD45RA-negative memory subsets. In its sample, this clone was seen once. J was trimmed by 2 bases and V by 3 bases; bases with no gene match: 7. Germline V gene sequence: CDR1 SGDLS, CDR2 YYNGEE. The CDR3 length is 16 residues. Libraries were prepared by immunoSEQ multiplex PCR; TCRdb keeps only in-frame clonotypes and omits some of them. Here the sample spans 2,500,000 or so clones, more than 85% being singletons. Sample: naive CD4+ T cells from PBMCs. The subset denotes: CD45RA+ positively selected. The source is a man aged 18 to 29 in good health. Some clones in this sample may be carry-over from other donors' samples. J is TRBJ2-3 and V is TRBV9; TRBD1 agrees at 9 bases. The DNA for the CDR3 is TGTGCCAGCAGCGGAAAGGGGACAGGGTACACAGATACGCAGTATTTT. Amino acid sequence: CASSGKGTGYTDTQYF.